This passage covers 24 T cell receptor beta chains from one sample sequenced in a study of blood T cells in healthy people across ages (dated by TCRdb to the mid-2010s). The protocol used for the library was 5' RACE. Sequencing instrument: Illumina HiSeq 2500. A second PCR of roughly 7 to 11 cycles was performed with a sample-barcoded 5' primer and a J-beta primer mix. TCRdb reworked the public reads: Q25 trimming with fastp, MiXCR clone assembly, productive beta chains retained. Each record represents a unique CDR3 protein, reported with the most common genes and DNA among its rows. For this sample there are hundreds of thousands of distinct CDR3 sequences; about 30% appear just once. Less than 20% of the sample comes from the top ten. Sample: blood. Receptors were obtained from a woman aged 80 or over in good health.

On this clonotype: A much larger clone differs by one base, so this may be a read error. The gene calls are TRBV6-1 and TRBJ2-5; 11 positions agree with TRBD1. Trimming cost V 6 bases and J 11 bases; bases outside gene matches: 8. Germline V CDR1 and CDR2: MNHNS, SASEGT. The CDR3 runs to 13 residues. CDR3 DNA sequence: TGTGCCAGCAGCAGGGACAGGGGGGATAGGCAGTACTTC. Encoded protein: CASSRDRGDRQYF.

The V call is TRBV20-1, the J call TRBJ2-1; the D gene could be TRBD1 or TRBD2 (5 bases each). CDR3 length: 14 residues. The germline V gene encodes CDR1 DFQATT and CDR2 SNEGSKA (reference sequence). Trimming pared 3 bases from V and 0 bases from J, leaving 9 bases between. CDR3 protein: CSASHGGSYNEQFF. The CDR3, as DNA: TGCAGTGCTAGTCATGGGGGCTCCTACAATGAGCAGTTCTTC.

In this sample, this clonotype turned up many times. The V call is TRBV12-3 or TRBV12-4, the J call TRBJ2-1, with 7 bases matching TRBD1. This CDR3 comprises 16 residues. V shed 2 bases and J 0 bases; nucleotides not matched to a gene: 4. The CDR3 region is CASSLRQGRSYNEQFF. The CDR3 bases are TGTGCCAGCAGTTTACGACAGGGACGCTCCTACAATGAGCAGTTCTTC.

This clonotype was recorded many times. This chain uses TRBV20-1 with TRBJ2-1, with 8 positions matching TRBD2. The CDR3 consists of 14 residues. V lost 6 bases to trimming and J lost 9 bases; unmatched junction nucleotides: 13. Germline CDR1 and CDR2: DFQATT and SNEGSKA (reference sequence). In DNA form, the CDR3 reads TGCAGTGCCGCCGGGGGGGCAGGTTCAGGTGAGCAGTTCTTC. Residues: CSAAGGAGSGEQFF.

This clonotype was detected many times. This chain links TRBV7-2 with TRBJ1-5; no clear D gene. CDR1 SGHTA and CDR2 FQGNSA come from the germline V gene. The CDR3 has 15 residues. Trimming left V 3 bases short and J 0 bases short, with 9 bases between. CDR3 protein: CASSFEFVSNQPQHF. CDR3 bases: TGTGCCAGCAGCTTTGAATTCGTTAGCAATCAGCCCCAGCATTTT.

The chain is built from TRBV7-8 and TRBJ1-2, with unresolved D. The CDR3 covers 14 residues. CDR1 is SGHVS and CDR2 is FQNEAQ in the germline V gene. Trimming cost V 5 bases and J 4 bases, with 14 bases left between them. CDR3 coding DNA: TGTGCCAGCAGCAACCTACAGAGCGGCTATGGCTACACCTTC. It yields the protein CASSNLQSGYGYTF.

The CDR3 reads CAWAGGPLETQYF. As DNA, the CDR3 is TGTGCCTGGGCGGGGGGGCCCCTAGAGACCCAGTACTTC. The chain combines TRBV30 with TRBJ2-7; 9 bases agree with TRBD2. The better agreement between TRBJ2-5 and the DNA end casts doubt on the J call. CDR3 length equals 13 residues. Germline values: CDR1 GTSNPN, CDR2 SVGIG (reference sequence).

This clonotype has more than one count but fewer than ten. The junction does not match germline at one end; this may be a read error. The chain links TRBV20-1 to TRBJ2-1, with 8 bases lining up with TRBD2. The CDR3 has 13 amino acids. Germline CDR1 is DFQATT and CDR2 is SNEGSKA (reference sequence). The CDR3 nucleotides read TGCAGTGCTTACCTGGGACTAGAAAATGGGCAGTTCTTC. Residues: CSAYLGLENGQFF.

The table lists this clonotype with many counts. The rearrangement links TRBV5-8 to TRBJ2-5; D not resolved. V dropped 0 bases and J dropped 0 bases, with 9 bases sitting between them. This CDR3 region has 15 residues. Germline assignment: CDR1 SGHTS and CDR2 YDEGEE. CDR3 amino acids: CASSLGRRYQETQYF. CDR3 DNA: TGTGCCAGCAGCTTGGGGCGCCGGTACCAAGAGACCCAGTACTTC.

This clonotype was picked up a small number of times. This chain connects TRBV12-3 or TRBV12-4 to TRBJ1-5; possible D gene TRBD1, 5 bases. This CDR3 contains 14 residues. The V end was cut by 3 bases, the J end by 4 bases, with 10 bases between. The CDR3 nucleotides are TGTGCCAGCAGTTTCGACAGCCCGAATCAGCCCCAGCATTTT. It translates to CASSFDSPNQPQHF.

This clonotype was counted ten times or more. This chain uses TRBV20-1 with TRBJ1-1; a possible D gene is TRBD1 (5 bases). V shed 5 bases and J shed 5 bases, with 9 bases lying between them. The V gene's germline CDR1 is DFQATT and CDR2 SNEGSKA (reference sequence). This CDR3 is built from 11 residues. The CDR3 protein is CSAPRGTEAFF. The CDR3 DNA is TGCAGTGCTCCTCGGGGGACTGAAGCTTTCTTT.

The rearrangement joins TRBV5-1 to TRBJ2-3; D unresolved. Germline assignment: CDR1 SGHRS and CDR2 YFSETQ. CDR3 length equals 18 residues. V lost 0 bases to trimming and J lost 4 bases, with 21 bases between them. The CDR3 DNA sequence: TGCGCCAGCAGCTTGGCCGCGTCTTGGGGTATTGGGGCAGATACGCAGTATTTT. Amino acid sequence: CASSLAASWGIGADTQYF.

For this clonotype: Just one base apart from a much larger clone, this may be a read error. The chain has TRBV27 and TRBJ2-4; D may be TRBD1 (6 bases). The J call could be wrong; TRBJ2-7 is a better fit for the DNA end. This CDR3 comprises 13 residues. Germline V gives CDR1 MNHEY, CDR2 SMNVEV (reference sequence). CDR3 sequence (DNA): TGTGCCAGCAGTAATCAGGGGACCTACGAGCAGTACTTC. Encoded protein: CASSNQGTYEQYF.

The J gene is TRBJ1-1, the V gene TRBV6-5; D is undetermined. Germline CDR1 reads MNHEY; CDR2 reads SVGAGI. Trimming shortened V by 8 bases and J by 6 bases, and 16 bases separated the two germline ends. The length of the CDR3 is 13 residues. CDR3 amino acids: CASWSSGVSEAFF. The CDR3 region has the DNA TGTGCCAGCTGGTCCTCGGGTGTGTCTGAAGCTTTCTTT.

This clonotype was picked up many times. This chain joins TRBV7-9 and TRBJ2-7; the match to TRBD1 covers 11 bases. The V gene's germline CDR1 is SEHNR and CDR2 FQNEAQ (reference sequence). The V gene end was trimmed by 2 bases and the J gene end by 1 base; junction bases not matched to a gene: 7. CDR3 size: 17 residues. CDR3 nucleotide sequence: TGTGCCAGCAGCTTAACTACCGGGACAGGGGGTTCCTACGAGCAGTACTTC. This sequence encodes CASSLTTGTGGSYEQYF.

In the case of this clonotype: One base away lies a much larger clone, so this may be a sequencing read error. The chain employs TRBV30 and TRBJ2-7; TRBD1 is a possible D gene (6 bases). The CDR3 is 13 residues long. The V end was cut by 3 bases, the J end by 3 bases, with 12 bases between. Germline lookup yields CDR1 GTSNPN and CDR2 SVGIG (reference sequence). The CDR3 is CAWRVSRGYEQYF. DNA for the CDR3: TGTGCCTGGAGGGTAAGCAGGGGCTACGAGCAGTACTTC.

This clonotype was picked up many times. The chain recombines TRBV6-6 with TRBJ2-5; 7 nucleotides agree with TRBD1. Germline V gives CDR1 MNHNY, CDR2 SVGAGI (reference sequence). V dropped 5 bases and J dropped 4; count of bases not matched to a gene: 7. The CDR3 runs to 14 residues. The CDR3 DNA reads as TGTGCCAGCAGTCCTCAGGGGGAAGGAGAGACCCAGTACTTC. This sequence encodes CASSPQGEGETQYF.

The chain couples TRBV5-1 to TRBJ1-4; the D gene is possibly TRBD1 (5 bases). The CDR3 contains 14 residues. Germline CDR1 is SGHRS and CDR2 is YFSETQ. Deletions cut 5 bases from V and 8 bases from J, with 16 bases between. CDR3 in DNA: TGCGCCAGCAGTCGGGGGGGACCGGACGAAAAACTGTTTTTT. Its protein is CASSRGGPDEKLFF.

In this sample, this clonotype turned up once. The chain uses TRBV6-1 and TRBJ2-5; possibly TRBD2 for D (6 bases). The CDR3 is 15 residues long. V was clipped by 10 bases and J by 5 bases, with 23 bases between them. Per the germline V gene, CDR1 is MNHNS and CDR2 is SASEGT. In DNA form, the CDR3 reads TGTGCCACCTCCGCAGGACATGTCGGAGGGGAGACCCAGTACTTC. Translating it yields CATSAGHVGGETQYF.

This clonotype was recorded once. Since no conserved phenylalanine or tryptophan closes the CDR3, a read error is the likely cause. This CDR3 reads CAISETDTNTEAFV. DNA of the CDR3: TGTGCCATCAGTGAGACAGACACGAACACTGAAGCTTTCGTT. The rearrangement joins TRBV10-3 to TRBJ1-1; D unclear. CDR3 length: 14 residues. The V end lost 2 bases, the J end lost 1 base, and 8 bases lay between the germline ends. Germline V gene data show CDR1 as ENHRY and CDR2 as SYGVKD.

This clonotype was seen at least ten times. This chain links TRBV7-3 with TRBJ2-3, with no clear D. This CDR3 is 13 amino acids long. V lost 1 base, J lost 10 bases, and 12 bases lay in between. Per the germline V gene, CDR1 is SGHTA and CDR2 is FQGTGA. CDR3 bases: TGTGCCAGCAGCTTAATGGTCCAGGACCCGCAGTATTTT. It translates to CASSLMVQDPQYF.

The CDR3 DNA is TGCGCCAGCAGGGGACAGGCGACTAGCACAGATACGCAGTATTTT. Its protein is CASRGQATSTDTQYF. This chain links TRBV5-1 with TRBJ2-3; 8 bases match TRBD1. The CDR3 contains 15 residues. Germline V gene data show CDR1 as SGHRS and CDR2 as YFSETQ. Trimming cost V 5 bases and J 0 bases; bases outside gene matches: 5.

This clonotype was recorded a few times. This sequence joins TRBV30 and TRBJ1-2; no clear D. With 2 bases removed from V and 0 bases from J, the gap between germline ends came to 1 base. This CDR3 is built from 11 residues. Germline values: CDR1 GTSNPN, CDR2 SVGIG (reference sequence). CDR3 sequence: CAWSTNYGYTF. The CDR3 DNA is TGTGCCTGGAGTACTAACTATGGCTACACCTTC. Based on the CDR3 plus reference TRBV30 and TRBJ1-2, the full variable domain is SQTIHQWPATLVQPVGSPLSLECTVEGTSNPNLYWYRQAAGRGLQLLFYSVGIGQISSEVPQNLSASRPQDRQFILSSKKLLLSDSGFYLCAWSTNYGYTFGSGTRLTVV.

The chain uses TRBV20-1 and TRBJ1-5, with 9 bases matching TRBD1. V shed 8 bases, J shed 3 bases, and the junction held 11 bases outside the gene matches. CDR3 size: 15 residues. Germline values: CDR1 DFQATT, CDR2 SNEGSKA (reference sequence). CDR3 loop: CSIPSGTGNNQPQHF. The CDR3, as DNA: TGCAGTATACCTTCCGGGACAGGGAACAATCAGCCCCAGCATTTT.